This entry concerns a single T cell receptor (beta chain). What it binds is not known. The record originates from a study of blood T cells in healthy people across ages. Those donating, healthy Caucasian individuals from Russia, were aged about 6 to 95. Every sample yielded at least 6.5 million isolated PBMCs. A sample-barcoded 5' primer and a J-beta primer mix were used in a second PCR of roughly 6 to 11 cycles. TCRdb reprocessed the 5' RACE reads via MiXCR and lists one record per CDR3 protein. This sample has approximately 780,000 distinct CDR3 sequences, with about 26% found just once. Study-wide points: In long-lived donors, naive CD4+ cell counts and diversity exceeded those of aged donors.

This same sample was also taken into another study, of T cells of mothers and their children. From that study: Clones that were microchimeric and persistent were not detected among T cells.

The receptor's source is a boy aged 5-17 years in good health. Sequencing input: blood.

The CDR3 region has the DNA TGTGCCAGCAGCCAAGATCTGGCGGTTATCTATGGCTACACCTTC. Protein product: CASSQDLAVIYGYTF. This chain connects TRBV4-2 to TRBJ1-2; no reliable D call. The ends were cut back, 0 bases at V and 4 bases at J, with 12 bases in the middle. The CDR3 runs 15 residues. Germline CDR1 reads LGHNA; CDR2 reads YNFKEQ.